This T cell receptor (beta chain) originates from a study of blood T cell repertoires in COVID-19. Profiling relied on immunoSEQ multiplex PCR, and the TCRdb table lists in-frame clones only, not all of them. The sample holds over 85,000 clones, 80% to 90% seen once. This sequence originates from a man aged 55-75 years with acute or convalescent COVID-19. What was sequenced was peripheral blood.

The DNA of the CDR3 is TGTGCCAGCAGTTCCTGGACAGACACTGAAGCTTTCTTT. This gives the protein CASSSWTDTEAFF. The chain employs TRBV27 and TRBJ1-1, with a weak D call TRBD1 (6 bases). Trimming stripped 4 bases from V and 3 bases from J, with 9 bases between. Germline values: CDR1 MNHEY, CDR2 SMNVEV (reference sequence). This CDR3 comprises 13 residues.